This T cell receptor beta chain came from a study of T cell responses to AZD1222 COVID-19 vaccine (dated by TCRdb to the early 2020s). Study-wide context: AZD1222 recipients with second doses at about 4 weeks or about 12 weeks were pooled, because spike-specific TCR depth and breadth did not differ between schedules. TCR sequencing was performed for about 250 trial participants, of whom 207 were given two doses of AZD1222 and approximately 26 were given two doses of MenACWY control vaccine. Trial participants were enrolled by age into 18-55, 56-69 and 70-plus year subgroups, with around 150, 28 and 57 TCR-sequenced participants respectively.

On this clone: No cognate antigen has been identified for it. Base qualities are not recorded, but no much larger clone differs from it by a single base.

Points the paper makes about the study in general: The 56-69-year group was small, and its depth increase did not reach significance, likely because of low power. Participants were mostly white British and included more females than males, and it was suggested by the authors that clonal diversity may have been underestimated. Only a handful of AZD1222 recipients were SARS-CoV-2 seropositive at baseline, limiting conclusions about previously exposed vaccinees. A significant rise in spike-specific TCR breadth and depth was observed after two AZD1222 doses relative to day 0 and relative to MenACWY recipients. Reportedly, almost half of the unique spike-specific TCRs recognized epitopes lying outside the regions that are mutated in the B.1.351 and B.1.1.7 variants. Because no day 14 peak-response samples were available, the repertoires could be characterized only after the peak T cell response. The whole spike protein was spanned by vaccine-associated CD4 TCRs, and dominant responses were seen in regions 160-218 and 743-854.

The CDR3 regions of human TCRbeta chains were subjected to immunosequencing. Under the source paper's analysis protocol: Repertoire TCRs were matched against a reference library of SARS-CoV-2-specific TCRs generated with the MIRA antigen-specificity platform. Breadth meant the fraction of unique TCRs that were SARS-CoV-2-associated, whereas depth meant the fraction of total T cells that were SARS-CoV-2-associated. Each spike-specific TCR was assigned to its reactive spike region and to a CD4 or CD8 class using the MIRA data. Log10-transformed breadth and depth values were compared by one-way ANOVA with Sidak's multiple comparisons tests. TCRdb holds this immuneACCESS table with in-frame rearrangements only. Some clones are missing; in checked studies, unresolved V genes explain under half, and the rest has no known cause. V, J and clone size derive from that table, while D and trimming were established from the DNA sequence. The sample contains about 180,000 clones, around nine tenths of them found a single time. The top ten hold less than 1.6% of the sample.

From the cysteine through the phenylalanine, the CDR3 covers 11 amino acids. Solely the CDR3 DNA is kept, with 33 bases framed from the first base. Based on the germline V gene (reference sequence), the CDR1 and CDR2 sequences are DFQATT and SNEGSKA. The time point label of this sample denotes: baseline before first vaccination. Samples from vaccinated people were obtained from the UK trials COV001 and COV002, which included a single-blind randomized controlled phase 2/3 trial of AZD1222 (ChAdOx1 nCoV-19) in healthy adults. For TCRbeta chain sequencing, PBMC samples were collected from trial participants at day 0 and at day 28 after the second dose.

The receptor was derived from an adult in good health. The sequences come from peripheral blood, collected on day 0 of AZD1222 vaccination. Here the chain combines TRBV20-1 and TRBJ1-2, and the D gene may be TRBD1, 6 bases matching. The DNA is TGCAGGGGGACACTGGCGGATGGCTACACCTTC. It codes for CRGTLADGYTF.